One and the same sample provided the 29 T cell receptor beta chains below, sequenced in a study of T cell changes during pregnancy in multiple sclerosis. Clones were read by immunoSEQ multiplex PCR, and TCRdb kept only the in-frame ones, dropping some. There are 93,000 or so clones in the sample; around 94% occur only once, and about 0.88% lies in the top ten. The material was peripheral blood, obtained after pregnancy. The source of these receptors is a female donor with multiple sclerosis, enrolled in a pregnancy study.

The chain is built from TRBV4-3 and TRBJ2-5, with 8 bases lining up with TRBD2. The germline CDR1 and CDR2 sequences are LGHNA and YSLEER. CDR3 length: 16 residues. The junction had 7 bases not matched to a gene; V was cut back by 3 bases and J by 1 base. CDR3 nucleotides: TGCGCCAGCAGCCAGGGACTAGGGTCAATCCAAGAGACCCAGTACTTC. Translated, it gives CASSQGLGSIQETQYF.

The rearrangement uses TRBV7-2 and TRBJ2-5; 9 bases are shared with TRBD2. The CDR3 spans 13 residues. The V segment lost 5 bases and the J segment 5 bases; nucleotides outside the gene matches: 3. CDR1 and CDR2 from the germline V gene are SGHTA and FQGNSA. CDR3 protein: CASSPGLAETQYF. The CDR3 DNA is TGTGCCAGCAGCCCTGGACTAGCGGAGACCCAGTACTTC. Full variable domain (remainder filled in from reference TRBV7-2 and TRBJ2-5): GAGVSQSPSNKVTEKGKDVELRCDPISGHTALYWYRQSLGQGLEFLIYFQGNSAPDKSGLPSDRFSAERTGGSVSTLTIQRTQQEDSAVYLCASSPGLAETQYFGPGTRLLVL.

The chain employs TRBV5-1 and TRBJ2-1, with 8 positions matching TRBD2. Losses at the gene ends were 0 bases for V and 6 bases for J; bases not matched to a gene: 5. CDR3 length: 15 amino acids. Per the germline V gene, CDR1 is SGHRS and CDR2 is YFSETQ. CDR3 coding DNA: TGCGCCAGCAGCTTGGTGGCGGGGGGTTTCAATGAGCAGTTCTTC. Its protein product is CASSLVAGGFNEQFF.

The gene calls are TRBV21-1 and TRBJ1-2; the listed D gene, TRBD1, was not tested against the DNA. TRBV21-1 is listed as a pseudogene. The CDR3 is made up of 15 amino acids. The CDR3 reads CASSNPDREDYGYTF. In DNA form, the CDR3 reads TGTGCCAGCAGCAATCCCGACAGGGAGGACTATGGCTACACCTTC.

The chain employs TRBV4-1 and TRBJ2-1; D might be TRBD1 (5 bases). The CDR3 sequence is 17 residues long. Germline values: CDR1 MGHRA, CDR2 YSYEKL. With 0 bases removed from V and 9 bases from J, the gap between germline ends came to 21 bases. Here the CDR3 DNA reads TGCGCCAGCAGCCAAGATGGGGCGGTCCGGCTTGTGGGTGAGCAGTTCTTC. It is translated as CASSQDGAVRLVGEQFF.

The CDR3 region has the DNA TGTGCCAGCAGCCAAGATGTGGCCGGGACTGAAGCTTTCTTT. The encoded protein is CASSQDVAGTEAFF. This rearrangement joins TRBV4-2 to TRBJ1-1; D is undetermined. There are 14 residues in the CDR3. Germline V CDR1 and CDR2: LGHNA, YNFKEQ. V shed 0 bases and J shed 5 bases, with 10 bases lying between them.

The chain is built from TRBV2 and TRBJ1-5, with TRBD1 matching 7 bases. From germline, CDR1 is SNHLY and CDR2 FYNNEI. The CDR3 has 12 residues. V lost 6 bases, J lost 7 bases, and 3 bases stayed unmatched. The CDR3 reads CASRDRVQPQHF. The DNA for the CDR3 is TGTGCCAGCAGAGACAGGGTCCAGCCCCAGCATTTT. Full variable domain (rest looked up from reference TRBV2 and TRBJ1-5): EPEVTQTPSHQVTQMGQEVILRCVPISNHLYFYWYRQILGQKVEFLVSFYNNEISEKSEIFDDQFSVERPDGSNFTLKIRSTKLEDSAMYFCASRDRVQPQHFGDGTRLSIL.

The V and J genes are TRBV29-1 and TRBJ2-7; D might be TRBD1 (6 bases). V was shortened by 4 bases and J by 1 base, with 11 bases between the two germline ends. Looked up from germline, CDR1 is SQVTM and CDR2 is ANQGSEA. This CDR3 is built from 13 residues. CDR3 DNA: TGCAGCGTTGGAGTAACAGGGTCCTACGAGCAGTACTTC. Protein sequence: CSVGVTGSYEQYF.

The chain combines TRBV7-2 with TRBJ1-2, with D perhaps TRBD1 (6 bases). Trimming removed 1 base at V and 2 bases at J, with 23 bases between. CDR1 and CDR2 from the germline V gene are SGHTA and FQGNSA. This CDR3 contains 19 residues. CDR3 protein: CASSLGAPIGGAVNYGYTF. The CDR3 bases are TGTGCCAGCAGCTTAGGGGCCCCGATTGGGGGGGCGGTAAACTATGGCTACACCTTC.

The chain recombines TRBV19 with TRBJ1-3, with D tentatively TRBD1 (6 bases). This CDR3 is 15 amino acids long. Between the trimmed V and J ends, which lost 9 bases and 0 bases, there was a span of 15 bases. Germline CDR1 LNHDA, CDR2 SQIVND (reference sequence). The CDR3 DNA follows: TGTGCCAGCGGTTGGGACACCAACTCTGGAAACACCATATATTTT. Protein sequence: CASGWDTNSGNTIYF.

The CDR3 spells CSAGQGEETQYF. The CDR3 bases are TGCAGCGCCGGACAGGGGGAAGAGACCCAGTACTTC. V gene TRBV29-1 combines with J gene TRBJ2-5; 10 nucleotides line up with TRBD1. This CDR3 comprises 12 residues. Germline V gene data show CDR1 as SQVTM and CDR2 as ANQGSEA. With V trimmed by 7 bases and J by 3 bases, 2 bases remained unmatched.

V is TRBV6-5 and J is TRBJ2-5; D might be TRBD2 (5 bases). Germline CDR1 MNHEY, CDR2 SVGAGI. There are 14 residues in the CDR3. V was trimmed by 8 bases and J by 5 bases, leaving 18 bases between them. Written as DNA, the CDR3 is TGTGCCAGCTCTACAACGGGATTCTGGGAGACCCAGTACTTC. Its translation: CASSTTGFWETQYF.

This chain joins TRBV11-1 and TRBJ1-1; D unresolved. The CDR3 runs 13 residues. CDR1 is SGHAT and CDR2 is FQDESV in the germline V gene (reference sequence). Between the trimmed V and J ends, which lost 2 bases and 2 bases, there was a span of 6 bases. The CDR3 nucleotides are TGTGCCAGCAGCTTAAACACAAACACTGAAGCTTTCTTT. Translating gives CASSLNTNTEAFF.

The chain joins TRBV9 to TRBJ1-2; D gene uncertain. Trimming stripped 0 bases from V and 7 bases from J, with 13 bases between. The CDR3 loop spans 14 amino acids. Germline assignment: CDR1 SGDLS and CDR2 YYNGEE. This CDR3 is CASSVVIWASGYTF. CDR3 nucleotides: TGTGCCAGCAGCGTAGTAATCTGGGCCAGTGGCTACACCTTC.

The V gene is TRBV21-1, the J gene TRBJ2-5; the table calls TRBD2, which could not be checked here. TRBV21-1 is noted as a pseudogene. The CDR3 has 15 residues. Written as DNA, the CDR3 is TGTGCCAGCAGCCAGCACGGGGGGATTAAAGAGACCCAGTACTTC. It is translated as CASSQHGGIKETQYF.

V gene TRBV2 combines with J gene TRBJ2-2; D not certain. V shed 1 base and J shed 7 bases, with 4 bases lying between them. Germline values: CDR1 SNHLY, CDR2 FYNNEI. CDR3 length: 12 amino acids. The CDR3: CASSEVVGELFF. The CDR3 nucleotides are TGTGCCAGCAGTGAAGTAGTCGGGGAGCTGTTTTTT.

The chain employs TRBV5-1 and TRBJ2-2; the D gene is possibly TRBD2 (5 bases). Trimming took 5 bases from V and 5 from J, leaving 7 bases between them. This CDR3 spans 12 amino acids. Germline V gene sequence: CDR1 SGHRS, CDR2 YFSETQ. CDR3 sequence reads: CASRSGTGELFF. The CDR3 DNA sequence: TGCGCCAGCAGGAGCGGAACCGGGGAGCTGTTTTTT.

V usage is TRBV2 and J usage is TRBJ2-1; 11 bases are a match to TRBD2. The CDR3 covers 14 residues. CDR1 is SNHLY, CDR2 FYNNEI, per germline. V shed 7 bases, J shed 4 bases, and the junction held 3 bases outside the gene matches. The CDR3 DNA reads TGTGCCAGCACGGCTAGCGGGGGGTACAATGAGCAGTTCTTC. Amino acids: CASTASGGYNEQFF.

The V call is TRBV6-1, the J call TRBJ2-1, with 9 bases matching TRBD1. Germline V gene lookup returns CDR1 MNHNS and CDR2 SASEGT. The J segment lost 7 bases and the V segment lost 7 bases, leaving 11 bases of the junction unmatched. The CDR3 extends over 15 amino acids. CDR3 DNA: TGTGCCAGCAACCTTGCCGGACAGGGGTGGAATGAGCAGTTCTTC. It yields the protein CASNLAGQGWNEQFF.

This CDR3 is CASREGSGTGELFF. The CDR3 nucleotides are TGTGCCAGCCGGGAGGGTAGCGGCACCGGGGAGCTGTTTTTT. The gene calls are TRBV7-2 and TRBJ2-2; the match to TRBD2 covers 8 bases. J was trimmed by 4 bases and V by 8 bases; bases with no gene match: 6. This CDR3 region has 14 residues. CDR1 is SGHTA, CDR2 FQGNSA, per germline.

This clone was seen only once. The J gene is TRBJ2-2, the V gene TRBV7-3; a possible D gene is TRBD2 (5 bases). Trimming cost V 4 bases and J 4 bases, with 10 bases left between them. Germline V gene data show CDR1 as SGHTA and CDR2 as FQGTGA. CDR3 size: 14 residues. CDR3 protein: CASSSGLVTGELFF. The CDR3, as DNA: TGTGCCAGCAGCTCCGGACTGGTCACCGGGGAGCTGTTTTTT.

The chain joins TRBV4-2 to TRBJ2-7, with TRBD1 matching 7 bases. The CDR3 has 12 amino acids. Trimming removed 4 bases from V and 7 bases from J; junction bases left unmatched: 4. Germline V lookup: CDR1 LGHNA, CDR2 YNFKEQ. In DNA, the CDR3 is TGTGCCAGCAGCCCAGGGGGAACTGAGCAGTACTTC. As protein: CASSPGGTEQYF.

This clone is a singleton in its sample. The CDR3, as DNA: TGTGCCAGCTCCACTCCGGACAGGGCAAACATTCAGTACTTC. This codes for CASSTPDRANIQYF. The chain joins TRBV6-1 to TRBJ2-4; the match to TRBD1 covers 8 bases. CDR1 is MNHNS, CDR2 SASEGT, per germline. V gave up 8 bases and J gave up 6 bases; unmatched junction bases: 9. The length of the CDR3 is 14 residues.

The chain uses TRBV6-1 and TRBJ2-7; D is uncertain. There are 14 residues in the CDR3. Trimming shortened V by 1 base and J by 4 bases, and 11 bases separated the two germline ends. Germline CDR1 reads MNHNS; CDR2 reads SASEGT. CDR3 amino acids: CASSEEVRRYEQYF. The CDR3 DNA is TGTGCCAGCAGTGAAGAAGTCCGGCGGTACGAGCAGTACTTC.

Here the CDR3 reads CASSLWRGELFF. CDR3 sequence (DNA): TGTGCCAGCAGTTTATGGCGAGGGGAGCTGTTTTTT. The chain links TRBV28 to TRBJ2-2; D is unresolved. Germline V CDR1 and CDR2: MDHEN, SYDVKM. V gave up 0 bases and J gave up 8 bases, with 4 bases separating them. There are 12 residues in the CDR3.

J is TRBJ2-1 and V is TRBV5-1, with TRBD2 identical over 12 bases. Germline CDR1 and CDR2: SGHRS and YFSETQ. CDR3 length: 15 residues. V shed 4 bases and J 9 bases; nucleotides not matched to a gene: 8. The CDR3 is CASSPGTGLAGEQFF. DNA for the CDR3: TGCGCCAGCAGCCCGGGGACGGGACTAGCGGGTGAGCAGTTCTTC.

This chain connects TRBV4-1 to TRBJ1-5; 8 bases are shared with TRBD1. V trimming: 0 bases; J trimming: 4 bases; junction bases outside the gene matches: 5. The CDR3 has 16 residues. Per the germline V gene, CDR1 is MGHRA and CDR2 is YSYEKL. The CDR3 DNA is TGCGCCAGCAGCCAAGATCGAACAGGGGGGAATCAGCCCCAGCATTTT. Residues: CASSQDRTGGNQPQHF.

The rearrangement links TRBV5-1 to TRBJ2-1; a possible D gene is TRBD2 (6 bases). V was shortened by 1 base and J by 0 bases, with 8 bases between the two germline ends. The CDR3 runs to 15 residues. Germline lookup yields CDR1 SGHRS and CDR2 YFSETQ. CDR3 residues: CASSLRESSYNEQFF. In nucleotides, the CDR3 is TGCGCCAGCAGCTTGCGGGAGAGCTCCTACAATGAGCAGTTCTTC.

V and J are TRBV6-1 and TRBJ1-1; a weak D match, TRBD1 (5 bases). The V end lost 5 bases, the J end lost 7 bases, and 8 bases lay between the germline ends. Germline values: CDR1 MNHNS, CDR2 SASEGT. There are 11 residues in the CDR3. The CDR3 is CASSYDSEAFF. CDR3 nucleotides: TGTGCCAGCAGTTACGACAGTGAAGCTTTCTTT.